The T cell receptor (beta chain) described here comes from a study of cytomegalovirus exposure and HLA in healthy donors. For the study at large: Among the roughly 400 donors who were genotyped, about 79% fell in the genetic ancestry cluster that is associated with self-reported Caucasian donors.

Germline CDR1 SGHRS, CDR2 YFSETQ. The CDR3 consists of 14 residues. After removal of 7 bases from V and 4 bases from J, the junction contained 8 bases not matched to a gene. Study results and limitations: A link between a missense DCLRE1C variant and TCR beta V- and J-gene trimming emerged from a later analysis.

The PCR used 60 Vbeta and 13 Jbeta primers. Original processing methods: Some 12 million shared chains were among the approximately 80 million unique TCR beta chains that a later analysis counted. The data were produced by immunoSEQ multiplex PCR, yet TCRdb's version contains in-frame clones alone and is incomplete. That table furnishes V, J and clone size, whereas the DNA furnished D and trimming. The sample comprises under 200,000 clones, roughly 80% of which are singletons, and about a tenth rests with the top ten. In the case of this clone: Antigen unknown.

This receptor was taken from a man younger than 30 in good health and CMV-seropositive. This chain links TRBV5-1 with TRBJ1-1, with TRBD1 identical over 9 bases. Sequenced input: PBMCs. CDR3 sequence reads: CASGSGTGSTEAFF. DNA of the CDR3: TGCGCCAGCGGGTCCGGGACAGGGAGCACTGAAGCTTTCTTT. Combining the CDR3 with reference TRBV5-1 and TRBJ1-1 gives the whole variable domain KAGVTQTPRYLIKTRGQQVTLSCSPISGHRSVSWYQQTPGQGLQFLFEYFSETQRNKGNFPGRFSGRQFSNSRSEMNVSTLELGDSALYLCASGSGTGSTEAFFGQGTRLTVV.